This T cell receptor beta chain was identified during a study of radiation and T cells in renal cell carcinoma. Findings of the study overall: Top tumor clonotypes rose in blood 2 weeks post-radiation, then contracted.

The table lists this clone with a few counts. The antigen remains undetermined. Germline V gene lookup returns CDR1 SGHRS and CDR2 YFSETQ. The CDR3 runs to 15 residues. Trimming at V came to 3 bases and at J to 3 bases, leaving 9 bases not matched to a gene. The repertoire was sequenced with immunoSEQ multiplex PCR; TCRdb's copy has only in-frame clones and lacks some. The sample has about 170,000 clones; roughly nine tenths are singletons. Time point meaning: blood 4 weeks post-SBRT, at nephrectomy. Documented treatment: 15 Gy SBRT to primary tumor, nephrectomy 4 weeks later. Nephrectomy followed 15 Gy stereotactic body radiation by 4 weeks. After SBRT, blood was collected at 2 and 4 weeks, plus baseline.

The V call is TRBV5-1, the J call TRBJ2-7, with 7 nucleotides matching TRBD1. This TCR was recovered from a woman aged 45 to 65 with renal cell carcinoma. The sample in question was blood, obtained from a patient whose treatment included radiotherapy and nephrectomy. CDR3 amino acids: CASSSRDRNFYEQYF. CDR3 nucleotides: TGCGCCAGCAGCTCCCGGGACAGAAATTTCTACGAGCAGTACTTC.